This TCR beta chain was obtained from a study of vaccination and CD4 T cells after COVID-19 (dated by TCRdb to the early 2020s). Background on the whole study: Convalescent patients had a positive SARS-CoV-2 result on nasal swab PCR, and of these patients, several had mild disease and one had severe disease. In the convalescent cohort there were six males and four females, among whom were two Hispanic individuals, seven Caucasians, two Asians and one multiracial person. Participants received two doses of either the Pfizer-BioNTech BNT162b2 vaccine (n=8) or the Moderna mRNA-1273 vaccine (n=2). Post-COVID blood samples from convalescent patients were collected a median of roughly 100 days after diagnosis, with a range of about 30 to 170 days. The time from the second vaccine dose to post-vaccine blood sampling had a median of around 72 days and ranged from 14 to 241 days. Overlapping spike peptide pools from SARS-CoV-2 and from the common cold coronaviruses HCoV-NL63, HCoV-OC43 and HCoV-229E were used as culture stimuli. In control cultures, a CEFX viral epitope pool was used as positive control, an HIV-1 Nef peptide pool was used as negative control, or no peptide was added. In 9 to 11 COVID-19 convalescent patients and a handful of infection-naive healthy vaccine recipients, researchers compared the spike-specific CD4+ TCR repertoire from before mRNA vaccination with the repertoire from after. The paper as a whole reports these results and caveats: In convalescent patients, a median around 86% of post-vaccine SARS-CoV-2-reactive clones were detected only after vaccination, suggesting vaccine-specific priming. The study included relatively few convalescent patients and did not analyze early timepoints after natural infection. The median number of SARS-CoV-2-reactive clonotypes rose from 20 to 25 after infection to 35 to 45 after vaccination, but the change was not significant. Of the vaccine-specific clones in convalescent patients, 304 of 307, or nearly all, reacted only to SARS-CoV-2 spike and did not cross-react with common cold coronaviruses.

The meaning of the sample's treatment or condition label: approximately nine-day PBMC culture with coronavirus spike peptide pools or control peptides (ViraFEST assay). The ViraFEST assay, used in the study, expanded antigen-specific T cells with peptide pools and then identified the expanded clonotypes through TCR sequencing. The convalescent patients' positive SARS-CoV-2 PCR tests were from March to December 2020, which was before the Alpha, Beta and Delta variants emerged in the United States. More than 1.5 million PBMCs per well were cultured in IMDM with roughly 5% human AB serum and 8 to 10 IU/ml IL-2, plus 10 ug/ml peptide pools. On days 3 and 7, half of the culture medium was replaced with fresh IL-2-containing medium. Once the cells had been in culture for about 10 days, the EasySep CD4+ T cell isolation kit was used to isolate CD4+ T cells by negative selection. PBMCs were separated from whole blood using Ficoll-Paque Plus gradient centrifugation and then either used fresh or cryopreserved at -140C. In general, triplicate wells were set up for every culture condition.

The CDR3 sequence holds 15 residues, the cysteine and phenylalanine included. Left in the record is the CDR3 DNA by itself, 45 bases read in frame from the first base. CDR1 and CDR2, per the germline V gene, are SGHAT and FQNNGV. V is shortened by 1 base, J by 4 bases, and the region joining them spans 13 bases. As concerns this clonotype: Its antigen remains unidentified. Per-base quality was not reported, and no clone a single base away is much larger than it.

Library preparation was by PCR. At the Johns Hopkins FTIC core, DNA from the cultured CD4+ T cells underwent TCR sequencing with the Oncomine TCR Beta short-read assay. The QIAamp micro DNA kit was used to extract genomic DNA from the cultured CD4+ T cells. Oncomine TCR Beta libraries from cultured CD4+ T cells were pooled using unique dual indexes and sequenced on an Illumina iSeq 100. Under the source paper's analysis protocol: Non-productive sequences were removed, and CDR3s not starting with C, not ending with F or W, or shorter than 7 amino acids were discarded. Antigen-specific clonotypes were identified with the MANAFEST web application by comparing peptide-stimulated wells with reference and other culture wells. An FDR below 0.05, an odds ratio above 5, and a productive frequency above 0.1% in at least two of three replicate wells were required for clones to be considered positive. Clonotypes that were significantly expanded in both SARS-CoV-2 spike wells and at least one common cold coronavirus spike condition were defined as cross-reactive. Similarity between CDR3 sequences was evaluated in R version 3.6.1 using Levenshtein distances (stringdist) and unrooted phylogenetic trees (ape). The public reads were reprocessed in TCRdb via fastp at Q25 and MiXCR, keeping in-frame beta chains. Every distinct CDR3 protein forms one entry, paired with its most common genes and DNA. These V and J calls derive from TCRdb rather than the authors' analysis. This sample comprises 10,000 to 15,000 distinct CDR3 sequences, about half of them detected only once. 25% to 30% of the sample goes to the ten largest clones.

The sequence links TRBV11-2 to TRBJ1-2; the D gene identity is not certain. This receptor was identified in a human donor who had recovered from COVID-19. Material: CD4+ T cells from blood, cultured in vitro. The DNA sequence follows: TGTGCCAGCAGCTTAGTAGGAGGCCCGGGCTATGGCTACACCTTC. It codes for CASSLVGGPGYGYTF.